The clone carrying this TCR beta chain has just one count. Some clones are missing from TCRdb's copy, which holds only in-frame ones; the method was immunoSEQ multiplex PCR. Of about 210,000 clones listed, more than 70% are singletons. These data are taken from a study of blood T cell repertoires in COVID-19. Germline loops: CDR1 SGHVS, CDR2 FQNEAQ. This CDR3 comprises 16 residues. Unmatched junction bases numbered 10, after V lost 2 bases and J lost 8 bases. The material sequenced was peripheral blood. The source of this sequence is a young man with active or convalescent COVID-19. V is TRBV7-8 and J is TRBJ2-3; 10 nucleotides agree with TRBD1. The CDR3: CASSLLTGGGPFTQYF. CDR3 sequence (DNA): TGTGCCAGCAGCTTATTGACAGGGGGCGGCCCTTTTACGCAGTATTTT.